This T cell receptor (beta chain) was found in a study of circulating and synovial CD4+ cells in juvenile arthritis (TCRdb year 2014). Context from the whole study: Within each patient, the TCRbeta CDR3 repertoires of synovial CD4 T cells, bulk blood CD4 T cells and circulating HLA-DR+ CD4 T cells were compared. The goal of the repertoire sequencing was to confirm that synovial clonotypes were enriched in a circulating synovial-like CD4 T cell subset.

The library came from the immunoSEQ multiplex PCR assay. TCRbeta CDR3 sequencing was carried out by an external provider as a commercial service. On the study's bioinformatics: Productive nucleotide sequences and amino acid sequences obtained through in silico translation were used in the analyses. Diversity was quantified by Renyi entropy over a range of alpha values, with sample size equalised by taking the median of 200 repeated subsamples. Pairwise repertoire distance was calculated as one minus the Chao-modified Jaccard index, correcting for under-sampling, and used for clustering. Frequency-weighted overlap with synovial clonotypes was computed at 200 sample sizes with 200 draws without replacement at each size, and the value at the size of the smaller sample was reported. TCRdb obtained this table from immuneACCESS and retained in-frame rearrangements with V and J assigned. These tables miss some clones; where compared with another copy, unresolved V genes account for less than half of the shortfall, and the remainder is unexplained. V and J calls and clone size are given by that table; D and trimming were obtained from the DNA. Within this sample are some 33,000 clones, with about 94% of them counted one time only. 0.55% to 0.85% of the sample is taken by the ten largest.

The study at large found these results: Since overlap with synovium went up as sequencing depth increased, the measured fractions of shared clonotypes likely underestimated the full repertoire overlap. Because T cell genome counts differed by at least an order of magnitude between CPL and bulk blood CD4 samples, sample-size effects were addressed. Synovial and circulating pathogenic-like lymphocyte repertoires were less diverse than bulk blood CD4 repertoires, with some CPL samples as oligoclonal as synovium. Traditional Vbeta family usage analysis did not detect the difference between circulating pathogenic-like lymphocytes and bulk blood T cells. Circulating pathogenic-like lymphocytes clustered with synovial T cells and shared a substantially higher fraction of CDR3 sequences with synovium than bulk blood.

V lost 5 bases and J lost 4 bases, and the count of bases not matched to a germline gene is 5. Spanning cysteine to phenylalanine, the CDR3 consists of 13 amino acids. The kept DNA is CDR3 alone, 39 bases in frame from the first base. Reading the germline V gene gives CDR1 MNHEY and CDR2 SVGAGI. In the case of this clone: There is no known antigen for this receptor. No base qualities exist here, and no much larger clone lies one base off it.

The sequenced samples were obtained from patients with active juvenile idiopathic arthritis. Sorting was carried out immediately after cells were thawed, and dead cells were excluded with Live/Dead Fixable Near-IR Stain. This receptor was obtained from a human donor with juvenile idiopathic arthritis. Rearrangement joined TRBV6-5 to TRBJ2-7; 7 middle bases align to TRBD1. The sample comprised CD4+ T cells from blood. CDR3 sequence: CASSRDSIYEQYF. The DNA sequence reads TGTGCCAGCAGTCGGGACAGCATTTACGAGCAGTACTTC.